This T cell receptor (beta chain) came from a study of T cell changes during pregnancy in multiple sclerosis (dated by TCRdb to the late 2010s). Background on the whole study: Changes in the T cell repertoire over the course of pregnancy were examined in this study in women with multiple sclerosis.

Remarks on this clone: The antigen this receptor binds is unknown. Base qualities are not provided; no much larger clone lies one nucleotide away.

Library construction relied on the immunoSEQ multiplex PCR assay. The source is immuneACCESS, and TCRdb retained only in-frame sequences with V and J called. Part of the clones is not carried over; for the studies checked, unresolved V genes explain less than half of this, and the remainder is unexplained. The sample includes roughly 48,000 clones, with around 92% observed a single time. Jointly, the top ten make up roughly 0.91% of the sample. The germline V gene (reference sequence) sets CDR1 to PRHDT and CDR2 to FYEKMQ. Including cysteine and phenylalanine, the CDR3 has 15 amino acids. Left in the record is the CDR3 DNA by itself, 45 bases read in frame from the first base. The V end loses 5 bases and the J end loses 4 bases, and a stretch of 15 bases separates them.

The sample consisted of CD4+ T cells from peripheral blood mononuclear cells, taken in the second trimester of pregnancy. The receptor was isolated from a female donor in good health, enrolled as a control in a pregnancy study. The chain is encoded by TRBV13 joined to TRBJ1-3; there is no confident call for the D gene. The sequence in DNA is TGTGCCAGCAGCCTGTTTCGCGGTGCGGGAAACACCATATATTTT. The resulting protein is CASSLFRGAGNTIYF.